The 4 T cell receptor beta chains presented below share a single source sample, sequenced in a study of cytomegalovirus exposure and HLA in healthy donors. Clones were read by immunoSEQ multiplex PCR, and TCRdb kept only the in-frame ones, dropping some. This table holds tens of thousands of clones, approximately 94% found once. Sequencing input: PBMCs. The receptor set was obtained from a man aged 18 to 29 in good health and CMV-seropositive.

The gene calls are TRBV5-4 and TRBJ1-6; D not certain. CDR3 length: 14 amino acids. V was pared by 1 base and J by 7 bases, with 9 bases between. Germline assignment: CDR1 SGHNT and CDR2 YYREEE (reference sequence). This CDR3 is CASSLSGYNSPLHF. DNA for the CDR3: TGTGCCAGCAGCTTGTCGGGGTACAATTCACCCCTCCACTTT.

The chain combines TRBV7-3 with TRBJ2-3, with 8 bases lining up with TRBD2. Germline V gives CDR1 SGHTA, CDR2 FQGTGA. V shed 5 bases and J 2 bases; nucleotides not matched to a gene: 6. This CDR3 spans 15 amino acids. CDR3 residues: CASSLLAETTDTQYF. CDR3 DNA sequence: TGTGCCAGCAGCCTACTAGCGGAAACCACAGATACGCAGTATTTT.

This chain connects TRBV30 to TRBJ2-3, with D possibly being TRBD2 (6 bases). The V end was cut by 0 bases, the J end by 1 base, with 14 bases between. The CDR3 is 16 amino acids. Germline V lookup: CDR1 GTSNPN, CDR2 SVGIG (reference sequence). The CDR3 nucleotides are TGTGCCTGGAGTGTAGGCAGCACGGGGGGCACAGATACGCAGTATTTT. This encodes CAWSVGSTGGTDTQYF. Drawing the rest from reference TRBV30 and TRBJ2-3, the complete variable domain is SQTIHQWPATLVQPVGSPLSLECTVEGTSNPNLYWYRQAAGRGLQLLFYSVGIGQISSEVPQNLSASRPQDRQFILSSKKLLLSDSGFYLCAWSVGSTGGTDTQYFGPGTRLTVL.

The CDR3 spells CASSQRWTGDEKLFF. CDR3 in DNA: TGCGCCAGCAGCCAACGATGGACAGGGGATGAAAAACTGTTTTTT. The V call is TRBV4-3, the J call TRBJ1-4, with 9 bases that match TRBD1. V was clipped by 2 bases and J by 6 bases; unmatched bases: 4. Germline CDR1 LGHNA, CDR2 YSLEER. CDR3 length: 15 residues.